The 9 T cell receptor beta chains below come from one sample, sequenced in a study of CD8+ T cells in alopecia areata. cDNA prepared by RNA extraction and subsequent reverse transcription served as the template for sequencing. Generated by immunoSEQ multiplex PCR, the TCRdb table keeps only in-frame clones and is missing some. The sample records around 98,000 clones, 40% to 45% being singletons. The sequencing input was CD4+ T cells sorted from blood. The receptors shown here come from a human donor with alopecia areata.

This chain connects TRBV4-1 to TRBJ2-3; D is uncertain. CDR1 is MGHRA and CDR2 is YSYEKL in the germline V gene. Trimming took 4 bases from V and 3 from J, leaving 23 bases between them. The CDR3 is 18 amino acids. CDR3 sequence (DNA): TGCGCCAGCAGCCCCGACCCCATCAGCCGCGCTGGAACAGATACGCAGTATTTT. Its protein product is CASSPDPISRAGTDTQYF.

CDR3: CASSPTGSHEQYF. CDR3 DNA sequence: TGTGCCAGCAGCCCGACAGGGTCCCACGAGCAGTACTTC. The chain uses TRBV11-1 and TRBJ2-7; 7 nucleotides match TRBD1. The J segment lost 5 bases and the V segment lost 5 bases, leaving 6 bases of the junction unmatched. The CDR3 has 13 residues. Per the germline V gene, CDR1 is SGHAT and CDR2 is FQDESV (reference sequence).

The rearrangement links TRBV4-2 to TRBJ1-2; D not resolved. The ends were cut back, 0 bases at V and 8 bases at J, with 10 bases in the middle. CDR3 length: 13 amino acids. The germline V gene has CDR1 LGHNA and CDR2 YNFKEQ. CDR3 sequence reads: CASSQDQVGGYTF. The CDR3 nucleotides are TGTGCCAGCAGCCAAGATCAGGTTGGAGGCTACACCTTC.

This clone was recorded a few times. The chain joins TRBV5-1 to TRBJ2-5; a possible D gene is TRBD1 (5 bases). Trimming removed 4 bases at V and 7 bases at J, with 23 bases between. The germline V gene has CDR1 SGHRS and CDR2 YFSETQ. CDR3 length equals 16 residues. CDR3 sequence (DNA): TGCGCCAGCAGCCGCAGACAGTCCCTCCCGCAGGGGACCCAGTACTTC. Its protein is CASSRRQSLPQGTQYF.

Ten or more counts support this clone. This sequence joins TRBV19 and TRBJ2-2; possibly TRBD1 or TRBD2 for D (5 bases each). V lost 3 bases, J lost 6 bases, and 8 bases lay in between. CDR3 length: 13 amino acids. The V gene's germline CDR1 is LNHDA and CDR2 SQIVND (reference sequence). The CDR3 loop is CASSIRDPGELFF. CDR3 nucleotides: TGTGCCAGTAGTATTCGGGACCCCGGGGAGCTGTTTTTT.

This clone turned up a few times. J is TRBJ2-7 and V is TRBV28, with D uncertain. Trimming pared 6 bases from V and 6 bases from J, leaving 12 bases between. Per the germline V gene, CDR1 is MDHEN and CDR2 is SYDVKM. The CDR3 runs 12 residues. This chain's CDR3 is CASSHRPIEQYF. DNA of the CDR3: TGTGCCAGCAGCCATAGACCTATCGAGCAGTACTTC.

The gene calls are TRBV9 and TRBJ2-5; D may match TRBD1 or TRBD2 (5 bases each). The CDR3 totals 13 residues. The V end lost 2 bases, the J end lost 0 bases, and 5 bases lay between the germline ends. Germline V gene data show CDR1 as SGDLS and CDR2 as YYNGEE. The CDR3 DNA follows: TGTGCCAGCAGCGTGGGGGACCAAGAGACCCAGTACTTC. Amino acid sequence: CASSVGDQETQYF. Using reference TRBV9 and TRBJ2-5 for the parts outside the CDR3, the full variable domain is DSGVTQTPKHLITATGQRVTLRCSPRSGDLSVYWYQQSLDQGLQFLIQYYNGEERAKGNILERFSAQQFPDLHSELNLSSLELGDSALYFCASSVGDQETQYFGPGTRLLVL.

The rearrangement joins TRBV5-1 to TRBJ2-3; D is unclear. Between the trimmed V and J ends, which lost 3 bases and 5 bases, there was a span of 13 bases. Germline V gives CDR1 SGHRS, CDR2 YFSETQ. There are 14 residues in the CDR3. Here the CDR3 reads CASSSDLLEDTQYF. CDR3 in DNA: TGCGCCAGCAGCTCCGACCTACTGGAAGATACGCAGTATTTT.

This clone was counted a few times. The rearrangement uses TRBV5-1 and TRBJ2-2; D is perhaps TRBD1 (5 bases). The CDR3 is 15 residues long. Germline V lookup: CDR1 SGHRS, CDR2 YFSETQ. V dropped 4 bases and J dropped 3 bases, with 13 bases sitting between them. In DNA form, the CDR3 reads TGCGCCAGCAGCCCGCAGGGTGTTGACACCGGGGAGCTGTTTTTT. Residues: CASSPQGVDTGELFF.